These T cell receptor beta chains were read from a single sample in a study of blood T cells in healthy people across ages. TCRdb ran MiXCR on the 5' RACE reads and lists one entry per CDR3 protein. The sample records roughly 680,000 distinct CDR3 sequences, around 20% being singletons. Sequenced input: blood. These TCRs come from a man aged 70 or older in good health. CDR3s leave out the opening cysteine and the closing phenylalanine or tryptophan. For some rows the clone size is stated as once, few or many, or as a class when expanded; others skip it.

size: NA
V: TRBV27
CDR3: ASSLNRVETEAF

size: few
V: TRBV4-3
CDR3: ASSYIRTLNTGELF

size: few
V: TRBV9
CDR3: ASSKIAGGPFSYEQY

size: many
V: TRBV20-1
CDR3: SAITLAGGPANEQY

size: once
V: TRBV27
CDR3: ASTPKWGSDEKLF

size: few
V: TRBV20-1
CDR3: SARDYRLAVSYEQY

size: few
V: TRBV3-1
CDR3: ASSRRPGLDLQETQY

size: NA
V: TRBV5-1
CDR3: ASSLMSLGTEAF

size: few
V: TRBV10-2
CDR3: ASNAFEGFRSYNEQF

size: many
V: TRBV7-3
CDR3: ASSLMRLVRF

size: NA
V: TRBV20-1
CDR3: SAASGSGYEQY

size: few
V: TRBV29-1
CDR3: SVHGQAQETQY

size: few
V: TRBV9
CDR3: ASSVADSYNSPLH

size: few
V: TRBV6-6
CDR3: ASSDRESYNEQF

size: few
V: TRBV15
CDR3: ATSKVWNTEAF

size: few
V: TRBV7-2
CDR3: ASSLGPRTTDTQY

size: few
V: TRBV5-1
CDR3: ASSPRGLNQPQH